This T cell receptor beta chain was captured in a study of shared clonotypes between healthy human individuals. The CDR3 is 18 residues long. V was pared by 3 bases and J by 0 bases, with 11 bases of the junction left unmatched. Germline V gives CDR1 LGHNA, CDR2 YSLEER. The study enrolled healthy HIV-negative adults without recent acute infections or vaccinations as donors. On sorted subsets, replicate PCRs used roughly 220 ng DNA, or tens of thousands of T cell genomes. Sequencing used immunoSEQ multiplex PCR; TCRdb keeps in-frame clones, though not all of them. In the table there are about 2.4 million clones, 93% of which are singletons.

This chain uses TRBV4-3 with TRBJ2-1; TRBD1 agrees at 7 bases. The source of this sequence is a man younger than 35 in good health. Some clones in this sample may be carry-over from other donors' samples. Material for sequencing was naive CD4+ T cells from PBMCs. Specified subset: CD45RA+ positively selected. The CDR3 DNA follows: TGCGCCAGCAGCCAGGCTCTACTCCGGGACAGCTCCTACAATGAGCAGTTCTTC. This gives the protein CASSQALLRDSSYNEQFF.